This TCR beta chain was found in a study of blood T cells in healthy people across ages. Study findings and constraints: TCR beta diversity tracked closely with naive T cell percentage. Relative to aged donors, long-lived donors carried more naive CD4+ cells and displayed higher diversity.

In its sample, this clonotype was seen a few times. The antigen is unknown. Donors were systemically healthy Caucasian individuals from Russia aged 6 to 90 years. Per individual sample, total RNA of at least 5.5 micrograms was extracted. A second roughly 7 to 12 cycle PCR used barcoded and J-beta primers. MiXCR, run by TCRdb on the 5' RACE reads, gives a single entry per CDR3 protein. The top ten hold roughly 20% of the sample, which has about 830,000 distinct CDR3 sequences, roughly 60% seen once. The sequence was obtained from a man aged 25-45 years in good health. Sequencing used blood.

Here the CDR3 reads CASRPYGQPQHF. Written as DNA, the CDR3 is TGTGCCAGCCGGCCGTACGGTCAGCCCCAGCATTTT. J is TRBJ1-5 and V is TRBV5-8, with D unclear. The V gene's germline CDR1 is SGHTS and CDR2 YDEGEE. The CDR3 length is 12 residues. The germline V and J ends were trimmed by 7 bases and 6 bases, with 11 bases remaining between them.